A selection of T cell receptor beta chains follows, all from one sample in a study of blood T cell repertoires in COVID-19. Assay used: immunoSEQ multiplex PCR; TCRdb lists only in-frame clones, some missing. The sample shows some 100,000 clones, about 89% of them seen only once. Source material: peripheral blood. The receptor source for this set is a human donor in a cohort sampled during active COVID-19. CDR3s leave out the opening cysteine and the closing phenylalanine or tryptophan. Fields, in order: J gene, CDR3 length, V gene, CDR3 protein.

TRBJ1-4,13,TRBV18,ASSTSGTAGEKLF
TRBJ2-7,13,TRBV9,ASSVGQNPTYEQY
TRBJ2-1,10,TRBV11-2,ASSRDRNEQF
TRBJ2-2,13,TRBV5-5,ASSLVRARTGELF
TRBJ2-7,13,TRBV6-5,ASSSPRRGNYEQY
TRBJ2-2,11,TRBV30,AWIKDWTGELF
TRBJ2-7,13,TRBV18,ASSPRQGLVHEQY
TRBJ1-1,12,TRBV10-1,ASSESPENTEAF
TRBJ2-5,14,TRBV29-1,SSHGLAGGRGETQY
TRBJ2-1,11,TRBV7-3,ASSPMVGGEQF
TRBJ1-2,13,TRBV13,ASSPDRGAVYGYT
TRBJ1-2,11,TRBV7-9,ASSLQGARGYT
TRBJ1-4,11,TRBV10-3,AISGGTNEKLF
TRBJ1-2,11,TRBV2,ASSESQGHGYT
TRBJ2-3,13,TRBV10-3,AISDRGGTTDTQY
TRBJ1-4,12,TRBV18,ASSPGVGDEKLF
TRBJ2-5,13,TRBV5-4,ASSLRTSGGETQY
TRBJ1-2,13,TRBV3-1/TRBV3-2,ASSQDTTAGYGYT
TRBJ2-3,13,TRBV7-8,ASRMGGPSTDTQY
TRBJ2-2,14,TRBV3-1/TRBV3-2,ASSQVEVRNTGELF
TRBJ2-7,10,TRBV28,ASGDRFYEQY
TRBJ2-7,13,TRBV19,ASRRPPDSSYEQY